This entry concerns a single TCR beta chain. The antigen is undetermined. The CDR3 contains 18 residues. The ends lost 2 bases at V and 1 base at J; junction bases unmatched: 7. Germline V gene sequence: CDR1 KGHSH, CDR2 LQKENI. This sample is drawn from a study of multiple sclerosis patients with progressive multifocal leukoencephalopathy. Study observations and caveats: In most PML patients, TRB repertoires appeared less diverse by entropy. The findings' link to JC virus versus immunocompromise remained uncertain. PML-onset expanded TRB clones were detectable before and during natalizumab therapy.

Time point indicated: time of PML onset. Natalizumab-treated patients developed PML between roughly 16 and 56 months into natalizumab therapy. Measured with immunoSEQ multiplex PCR; TCRdb has only the in-frame clones, and not every one. The sample lists about 33,000 clones, roughly 87% occurring once. The specimen comprised PBMCs, sampled from a patient treated with natalizumab. The clonotype comes from a human donor with progressive multifocal leukoencephalopathy. This chain joins TRBV18 and TRBJ2-6; 8 nucleotides align to TRBD1. CDR3 DNA sequence: TGTGCCAGCTCACCAGAGGCAGGGGGCGTGTCTGGGGCCAACGTCCTGACTTTC. Protein: CASSPEAGGVSGANVLTF.